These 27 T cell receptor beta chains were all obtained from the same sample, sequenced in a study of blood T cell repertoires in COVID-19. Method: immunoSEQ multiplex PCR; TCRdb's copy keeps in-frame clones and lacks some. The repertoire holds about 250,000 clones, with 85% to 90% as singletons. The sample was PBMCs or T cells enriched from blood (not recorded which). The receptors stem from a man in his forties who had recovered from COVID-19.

The chain's CDR3 is CASSEGRTANDHYGYTF. In nucleotides, the CDR3 is TGTGCCAGCAGTGAAGGAAGGACAGCGAACGACCACTATGGCTACACCTTC. The V and J genes are TRBV6-4 and TRBJ1-2, with TRBD1 as a possible D gene (6 bases). Germline lookup yields CDR1 MRHNA and CDR2 SNTAGT. This CDR3 is 17 amino acids long. Trimming removed 3 bases at V and 3 bases at J, with 20 bases between.

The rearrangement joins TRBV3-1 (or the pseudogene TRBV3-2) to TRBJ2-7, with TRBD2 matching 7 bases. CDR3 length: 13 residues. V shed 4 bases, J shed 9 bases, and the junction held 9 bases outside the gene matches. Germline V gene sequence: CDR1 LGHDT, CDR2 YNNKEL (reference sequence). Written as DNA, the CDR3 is TGTGCCAGCAGCCTCGGACTAGTTAGCGCGCAGTACTTC. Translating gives CASSLGLVSAQYF.

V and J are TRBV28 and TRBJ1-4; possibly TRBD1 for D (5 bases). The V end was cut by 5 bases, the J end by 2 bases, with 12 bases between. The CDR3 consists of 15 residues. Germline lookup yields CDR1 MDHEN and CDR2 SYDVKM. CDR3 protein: CASSPLDSTNEKLFF. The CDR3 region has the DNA TGTGCCAGCAGTCCCCTTGACAGCACTAATGAAAAACTGTTTTTT.

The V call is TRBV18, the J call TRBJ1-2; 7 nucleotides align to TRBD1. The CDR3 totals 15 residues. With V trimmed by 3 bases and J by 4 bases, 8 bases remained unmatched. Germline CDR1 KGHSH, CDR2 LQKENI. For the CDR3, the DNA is TGTGCCAGCTCACCCGACAGGGAAGGTTTCTATGGCTACACCTTC. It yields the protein CASSPDREGFYGYTF.

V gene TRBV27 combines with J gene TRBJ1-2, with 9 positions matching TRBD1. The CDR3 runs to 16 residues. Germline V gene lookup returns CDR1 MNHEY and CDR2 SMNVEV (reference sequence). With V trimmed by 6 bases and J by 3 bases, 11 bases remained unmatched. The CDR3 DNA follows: TGTGCCAGCAGGTCCTGGGACAGGGACTGGGACTATGGCTACACCTTC. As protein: CASRSWDRDWDYGYTF.

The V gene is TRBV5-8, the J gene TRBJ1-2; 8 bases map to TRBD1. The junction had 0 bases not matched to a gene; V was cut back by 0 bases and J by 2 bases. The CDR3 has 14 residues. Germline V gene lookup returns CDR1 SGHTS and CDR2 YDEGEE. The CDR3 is CASSLAGGNYGYTF. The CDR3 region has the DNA TGTGCCAGCAGCTTGGCAGGGGGCAACTATGGCTACACCTTC.

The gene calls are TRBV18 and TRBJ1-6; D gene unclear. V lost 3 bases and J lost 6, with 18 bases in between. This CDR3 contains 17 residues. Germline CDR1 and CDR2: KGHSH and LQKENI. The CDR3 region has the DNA TGTGCCAGCTCACCGCGGTCTGCTAAGGCCCCTAATTCACCCCTCCACTTT. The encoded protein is CASSPRSAKAPNSPLHF.

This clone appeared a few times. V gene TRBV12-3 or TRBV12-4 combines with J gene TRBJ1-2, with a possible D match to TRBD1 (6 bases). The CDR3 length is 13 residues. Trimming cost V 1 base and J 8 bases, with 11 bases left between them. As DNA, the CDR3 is TGTGCCAGCAGTTTAGGCCACAGGGAGGGCTACACCTTC. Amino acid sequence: CASSLGHREGYTF.

CDR3 nucleotides: TGTGCCAGCAGTGAAGCGGGCCCAAATCAGCCCCAGCATTTT. This encodes CASSEAGPNQPQHF. V usage is TRBV6-1 and J usage is TRBJ1-5; D is unresolved. This CDR3 is 14 amino acids long. Germline V lookup: CDR1 MNHNS, CDR2 SASEGT. Deletions cut 0 bases from V and 4 bases from J, with 7 bases between.

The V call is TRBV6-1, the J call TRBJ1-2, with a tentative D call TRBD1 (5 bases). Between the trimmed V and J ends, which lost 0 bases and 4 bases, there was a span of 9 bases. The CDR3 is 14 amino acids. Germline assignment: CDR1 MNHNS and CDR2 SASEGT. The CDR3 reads CASSEARGTYGYTF. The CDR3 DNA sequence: TGTGCCAGCAGTGAAGCGCGCGGGACCTATGGCTACACCTTC.

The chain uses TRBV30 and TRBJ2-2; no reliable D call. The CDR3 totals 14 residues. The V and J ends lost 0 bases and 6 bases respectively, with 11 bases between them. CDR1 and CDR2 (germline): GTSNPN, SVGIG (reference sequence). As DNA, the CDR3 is TGTGCCTGGAGTGTACAAATCAGCGCCGGGGAGCTGTTTTTT. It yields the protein CAWSVQISAGELFF.

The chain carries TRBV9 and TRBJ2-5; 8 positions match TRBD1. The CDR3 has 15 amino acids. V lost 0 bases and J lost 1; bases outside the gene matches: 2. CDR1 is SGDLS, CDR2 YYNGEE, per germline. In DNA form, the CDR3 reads TGTGCCAGCAGCGTAGATGGGACAGGCCAAGAGACCCAGTACTTC. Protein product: CASSVDGTGQETQYF.

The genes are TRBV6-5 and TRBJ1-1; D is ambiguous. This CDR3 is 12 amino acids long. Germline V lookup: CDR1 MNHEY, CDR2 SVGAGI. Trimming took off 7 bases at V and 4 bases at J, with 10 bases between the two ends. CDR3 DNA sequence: TGTGCCAGCACTGGAGGAACCACTGAAGCTTTCTTT. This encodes CASTGGTTEAFF.

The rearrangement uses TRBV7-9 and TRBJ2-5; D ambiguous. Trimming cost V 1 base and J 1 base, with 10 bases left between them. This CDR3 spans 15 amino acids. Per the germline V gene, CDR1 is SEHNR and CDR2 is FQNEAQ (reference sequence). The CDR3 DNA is TGTGCCAGCAGCTTAGTTTTGCCAGTCCAAGAGACCCAGTACTTC. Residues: CASSLVLPVQETQYF.

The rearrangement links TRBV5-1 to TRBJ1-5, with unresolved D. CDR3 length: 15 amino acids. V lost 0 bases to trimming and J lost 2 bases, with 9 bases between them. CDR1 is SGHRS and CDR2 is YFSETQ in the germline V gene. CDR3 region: CASSLAGWRNQPQHF. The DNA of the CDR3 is TGCGCCAGCAGCTTGGCGGGTTGGCGCAATCAGCCCCAGCATTTT.

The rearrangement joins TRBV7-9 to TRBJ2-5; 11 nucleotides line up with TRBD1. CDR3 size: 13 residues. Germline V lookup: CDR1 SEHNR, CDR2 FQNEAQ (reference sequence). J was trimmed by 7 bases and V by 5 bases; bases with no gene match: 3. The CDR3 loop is CASSLGTGGTQYF. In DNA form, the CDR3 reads TGTGCCAGCAGCCTTGGGACAGGGGGGACCCAGTACTTC.

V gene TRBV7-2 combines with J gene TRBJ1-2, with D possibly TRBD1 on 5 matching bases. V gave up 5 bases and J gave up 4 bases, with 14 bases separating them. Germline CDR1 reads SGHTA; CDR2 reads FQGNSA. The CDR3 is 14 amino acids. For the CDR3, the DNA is TGTGCCAGCAGCCCAAGGGAGGGGATCTATGGCTACACCTTC. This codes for CASSPREGIYGYTF.

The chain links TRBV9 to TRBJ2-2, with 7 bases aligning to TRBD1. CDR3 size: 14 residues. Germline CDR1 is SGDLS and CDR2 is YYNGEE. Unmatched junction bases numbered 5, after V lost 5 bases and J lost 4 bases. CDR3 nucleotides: TGTGCCAGCAGTTTGGGACAGCCCACCGGGGAGCTGTTTTTT. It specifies CASSLGQPTGELFF.

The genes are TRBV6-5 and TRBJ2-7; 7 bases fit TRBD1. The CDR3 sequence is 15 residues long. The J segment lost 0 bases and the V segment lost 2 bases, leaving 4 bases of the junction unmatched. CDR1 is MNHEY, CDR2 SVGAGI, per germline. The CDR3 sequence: CASSYTTGYSYEQYF. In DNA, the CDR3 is TGTGCCAGCAGTTACACGACAGGGTACTCCTACGAGCAGTACTTC.

This CDR3 is CATRQGLKNTEAFF. CDR3 coding DNA: TGTGCCACCAGACAAGGCCTAAAGAACACTGAAGCTTTCTTT. V gene TRBV19 combines with J gene TRBJ1-1; D unclear. Germline assignment: CDR1 LNHDA and CDR2 SQIVND (reference sequence). The germline V and J ends were trimmed by 10 bases and 1 base, with 16 bases remaining between them. The CDR3 is made up of 14 amino acids.

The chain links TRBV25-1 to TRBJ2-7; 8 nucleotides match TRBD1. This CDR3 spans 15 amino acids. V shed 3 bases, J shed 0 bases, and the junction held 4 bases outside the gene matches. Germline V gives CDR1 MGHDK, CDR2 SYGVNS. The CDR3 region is CASSEGQAGSYEQYF. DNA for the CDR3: TGTGCCAGCAGTGAGGGACAGGCGGGCTCCTACGAGCAGTACTTC.

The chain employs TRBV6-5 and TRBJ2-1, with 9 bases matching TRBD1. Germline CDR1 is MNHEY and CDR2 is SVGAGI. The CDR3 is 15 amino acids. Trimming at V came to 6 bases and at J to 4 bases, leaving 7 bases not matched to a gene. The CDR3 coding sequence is TGTGCCAGCAGGACAGACGGACAGGGGTACAATGAGCAGTTCTTC. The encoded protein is CASRTDGQGYNEQFF.

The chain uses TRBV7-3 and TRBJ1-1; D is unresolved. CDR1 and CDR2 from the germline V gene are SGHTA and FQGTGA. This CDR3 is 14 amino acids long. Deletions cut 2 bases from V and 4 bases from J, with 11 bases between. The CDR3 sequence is CASSLVPGTTEAFF. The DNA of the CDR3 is TGTGCCAGCAGCTTAGTCCCGGGAACCACTGAAGCTTTCTTT.

CDR3 region: CASSLAGTGGSGELFF. CDR3 coding DNA: TGTGCCAGCAGCTTAGCTGGGACAGGGGGGAGCGGGGAGCTGTTTTTT. The chain links TRBV7-9 to TRBJ2-2; 11 bases map to TRBD1. CDR1 SEHNR and CDR2 FQNEAQ come from the germline V gene (reference sequence). J gave up 7 bases and V 0 bases, and 4 bases lay outside the gene matches. This CDR3 region has 16 residues.

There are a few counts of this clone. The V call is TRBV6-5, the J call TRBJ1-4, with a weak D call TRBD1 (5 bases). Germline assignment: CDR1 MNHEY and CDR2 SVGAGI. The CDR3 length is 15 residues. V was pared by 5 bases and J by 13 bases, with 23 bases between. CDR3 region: CASSPPDSSSLILFF. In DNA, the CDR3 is TGTGCCAGCAGTCCACCTGACAGTAGCTCTCTTATACTGTTTTTT.

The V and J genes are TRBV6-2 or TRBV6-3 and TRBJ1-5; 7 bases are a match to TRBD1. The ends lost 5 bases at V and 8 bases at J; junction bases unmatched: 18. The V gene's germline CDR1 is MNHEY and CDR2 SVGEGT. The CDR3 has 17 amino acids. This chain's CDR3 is CASSTRQGGSVAEPQHF. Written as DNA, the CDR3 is TGTGCCAGCAGTACGCGACAGGGTGGGTCCGTTGCGGAGCCCCAGCATTTT.

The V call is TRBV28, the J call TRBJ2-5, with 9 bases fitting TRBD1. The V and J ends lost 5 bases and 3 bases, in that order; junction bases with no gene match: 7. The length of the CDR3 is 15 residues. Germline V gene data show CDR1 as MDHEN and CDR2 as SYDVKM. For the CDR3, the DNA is TGTGCCAGCAGTCCCCGAAGGACAGGGGAAGAGACCCAGTACTTC. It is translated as CASSPRRTGEETQYF.